The sample holds a few counts of the clone carrying this T cell receptor (beta chain). This sample's time point: healthy volunteer bleed at 6 weeks. Someone pulled total RNA out of unfractionated whole blood. The data stem from a study of human T cells and chemical hapten exposure. Looking at the study overall: TCR yields differed between samples (mainly from small differences in pooled library volume).

The CDR3 contains 16 residues. V was pared by 5 bases and J by 2 bases, with 9 bases of the junction left unmatched. For the library, individual cDNA molecules each received unique molecular identifiers. MiXCR was run by TCRdb on the RACE reads, yielding one entry per CDR3 protein. The table includes around 65,000 distinct CDR3 sequences, about 5.7% detected once. The rearrangement joins TRBV12-3 or TRBV12-4 to TRBJ1-3; TRBD1 agrees at 7 bases. This sequence originates from a female donor in good health. Some clones in this sample may be carry-over from other donors' samples. The sequencing input was whole blood. CDR3 nucleotide sequence: TGTGCCAGCAGTCAGACAGGGAAGATGGCTGGAAACACCATATATTTT. Its protein is CASSQTGKMAGNTIYF.